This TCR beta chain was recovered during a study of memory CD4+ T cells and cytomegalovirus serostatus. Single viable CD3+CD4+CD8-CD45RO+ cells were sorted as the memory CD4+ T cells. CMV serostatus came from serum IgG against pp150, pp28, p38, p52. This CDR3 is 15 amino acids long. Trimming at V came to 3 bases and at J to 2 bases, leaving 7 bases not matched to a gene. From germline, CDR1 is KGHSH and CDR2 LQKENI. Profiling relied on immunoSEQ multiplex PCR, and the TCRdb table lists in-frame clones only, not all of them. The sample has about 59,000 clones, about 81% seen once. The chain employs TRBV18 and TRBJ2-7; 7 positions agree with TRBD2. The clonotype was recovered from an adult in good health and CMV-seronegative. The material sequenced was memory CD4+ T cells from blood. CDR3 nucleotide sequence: TGTGCCAGCTCACCGGGGGGGACTCAAACCTACGAGCAGTACTTC. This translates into CASSPGGTQTYEQYF.